The 29 T cell receptor beta chains in this list originate from one sample, sequenced in a study of blood T cells in healthy people across ages. Primers used in a second PCR of about 7 to 12 cycles were a sample-barcoded 5' primer and a J-beta primer mix. TCRdb re-called the 5' RACE reads through MiXCR, storing one row per CDR3 protein. The sample has 780,000 or so distinct CDR3 sequences; approximately 25% are singletons. Separately, the same data were catalogued under a study of T cells of mothers and their children.

The sample comprised blood. The origin of the receptors is a boy between 5 and 17 years old in good health.

This clonotype was seen repeatedly, ten times or more. This rearrangement joins TRBV12-3 or TRBV12-4 to TRBJ2-7; D is unclear. CDR3 length: 14 amino acids. Trimming took 7 bases from V and 2 from J, leaving 15 bases between them. Written as DNA, the CDR3 is TGTGCCAGCAACACGAAACACTCACCCTACGAGCAGTACTTC. It specifies CASNTKHSPYEQYF.

On this clonotype: Germline is not matched at one junction end, which may reflect a read error. J is TRBJ2-5 and V is TRBV11-1; D not resolved. There are 13 residues in the CDR3. The V gene's germline CDR1 is SGHAT and CDR2 FQDESV (reference sequence). CDR3 sequence reads: CASSENLGSEGFF. CDR3 sequence (DNA): TGTGCCAGCAGCGAAAATTTGGGATCAGAAGGATTCTTC.

The chain's CDR3 is CASSDPAGGRGLAVYEQYF. CDR3 in DNA: TGTGCCAGCAGCGACCCGGCAGGGGGCAGGGGACTAGCGGTCTACGAGCAGTACTTC. The gene calls are TRBV12-3 or TRBV12-4 and TRBJ2-7; TRBD2 aligns across 11 bases. V was clipped by 6 bases and J by 3 bases; unmatched bases: 19. The length of the CDR3 is 19 residues.

This chain joins TRBV7-2 and TRBJ2-1; tentatively, D is TRBD1 (6 bases). Trimming removed 1 base at V and 5 bases at J, with 12 bases between. Per germline, CDR1 SGHTA and CDR2 FQGNSA. The CDR3 has 15 residues. The CDR3 here is CASSLGQGMNNEQFF. The CDR3 DNA follows: TGTGCCAGCAGCTTAGGGCAGGGGATGAACAATGAGCAGTTCTTC.

The table lists this clonotype with a few counts. The chain employs TRBV6-2 or TRBV6-3 and TRBJ1-4, with TRBD1 as a possible D gene (6 bases). Germline V gene data show CDR1 as MNHEY and CDR2 as SVGEGT. The CDR3 runs to 15 residues. Deletions cut 0 bases from V and 6 bases from J, with 11 bases between. The CDR3 sequence: CASSYSTQGYEKLFF. The CDR3, as DNA: TGTGCCAGCAGTTACTCGACACAGGGCTATGAAAAACTGTTTTTT.

The CDR3 loop reads CATRTGGYQPQHF. CDR3 in DNA: TGTGCCACCCGAACAGGGGGCTATCAGCCCCAGCATTTT. This sequence joins TRBV28 and TRBJ1-5, with 9 bases that match TRBD1. V lost 10 bases, J lost 5 bases, and 6 bases stayed unmatched. Germline V gives CDR1 MDHEN, CDR2 SYDVKM. The CDR3 loop spans 13 amino acids.

The genes are TRBV28 and TRBJ2-5, with 7 bases that match TRBD2. The closer fit of TRBJ2-7 to the DNA end suggests the J call may be wrong. CDR1 and CDR2 from the germline V gene are MDHEN and SYDVKM. CDR3 size: 15 residues. CDR3 in amino acids: CASSPGGIGSYEQYF. Written as DNA, the CDR3 is TGTGCCAGCAGTCCCGGGGGGATCGGATCCTACGAGCAGTACTTC.

The chain uses TRBV13 and TRBJ2-5; 15 bases align to TRBD2. After removal of 4 bases from V and 5 bases from J, the junction contained 5 bases not matched to a gene. The germline V gene has CDR1 PRHDT and CDR2 FYEKMQ (reference sequence). CDR3 size: 16 residues. As DNA, the CDR3 is TGTGCCAGCAGCTCAGGGACTAGCGGGAGGACGGAGACCCAGTACTTC. Translated: CASSSGTSGRTETQYF.

V and J are TRBV20-1 and TRBJ2-1, with D maybe TRBD2 (6 bases). This CDR3 spans 15 amino acids. The V gene lost 1 base and the J gene lost 8 bases, with 18 bases spanning the gap. In germline, CDR1 is DFQATT, CDR2 SNEGSKA (reference sequence). CDR3 in DNA: TGCAGTGCTAGAGTTCCAGCGGGTTCAACCGATGAGCAGTTCTTC. Protein: CSARVPAGSTDEQFF.

The chain is built from TRBV2 and TRBJ2-1; 9 nucleotides match TRBD1. Germline values: CDR1 SNHLY, CDR2 FYNNEI. V gave up 7 bases and J gave up 8 bases; unmatched junction bases: 6. CDR3 length: 13 residues. The CDR3 spells CASMGQGYDEQFF. The CDR3 bases are TGTGCCAGCATGGGACAGGGATACGATGAGCAGTTCTTC.

Only a few counts were recorded for this clonotype. This chain connects TRBV7-2 to TRBJ2-7; possible D gene TRBD1, 6 bases. The germline V gene has CDR1 SGHTA and CDR2 FQGNSA. V was trimmed by 0 bases and J by 4 bases, leaving 13 bases between them. This CDR3 has 15 amino acids. CDR3 protein: CASSLAAVGGYEQYF. CDR3 bases: TGTGCCAGCAGCTTAGCGGCAGTAGGGGGATACGAGCAGTACTTC.

Only a few counts were recorded for this clonotype. The chain's CDR3 is CASSIAGPEQFF. The CDR3 DNA reads as TGTGCCAGTAGTATAGCGGGGCCTGAGCAGTTCTTC. The chain joins TRBV19 to TRBJ2-5; either TRBD1 or TRBD2 may supply D (5 bases each). Matching the DNA end better, TRBJ2-1 makes the J call doubtful. CDR3 length: 12 residues. The germline V gene encodes CDR1 LNHDA and CDR2 SQIVND (reference sequence).

In its sample, this clonotype was seen many times. The chain joins TRBV27 to TRBJ2-5; D is perhaps TRBD1 (5 bases). The CDR3 has 13 amino acids. CDR1 and CDR2 (germline): MNHEY, SMNVEV (reference sequence). Trimming removed 4 bases at V and 2 bases at J, with 8 bases between. The CDR3 DNA reads TGTGCCAGCAGTTCCCAGGGACAAGAGACCCAGTACTTC. The encoded protein is CASSSQGQETQYF.

The V call is TRBV6-1, the J call TRBJ2-7; D perhaps matches TRBD1 (5 bases). Germline CDR1 reads MNHNS; CDR2 reads SASEGT. Trimming left V 6 bases short and J 0 bases short, with 15 bases between. CDR3 size: 15 residues. The CDR3 loop is CASRTQGPSSYEQYF. CDR3 nucleotides: TGTGCCAGCAGGACTCAGGGCCCCAGCTCCTACGAGCAGTACTTC.

This clonotype was counted between two and nine times. This rearrangement joins TRBV9 to TRBJ1-5; the D gene is possibly TRBD1 (5 bases). The germline V gene has CDR1 SGDLS and CDR2 YYNGEE. This CDR3 is built from 14 residues. Deletions cut 0 bases from V and 6 bases from J, with 10 bases between. CDR3 sequence: CASSVDRFGQPQHF. In DNA form, the CDR3 reads TGTGCCAGCAGCGTAGACAGGTTCGGTCAGCCCCAGCATTTT. The full variable domain, in which reference TRBV9 and TRBJ1-5 provide the parts outside the CDR3, is DSGVTQTPKHLITATGQRVTLRCSPRSGDLSVYWYQQSLDQGLQFLIQYYNGEERAKGNILERFSAQQFPDLHSELNLSSLELGDSALYFCASSVDRFGQPQHFGDGTRLSIL.

This chain connects TRBV5-1 to TRBJ2-4, with TRBD1 as a possible D gene (6 bases). V lost 0 bases, J lost 3 bases, and 13 bases lay in between. This CDR3 region has 16 residues. Germline CDR1 SGHRS, CDR2 YFSETQ. The CDR3 loop reads CASSLAVQDSKNIQYF. In DNA, the CDR3 is TGCGCCAGCAGCTTGGCTGTACAGGACAGCAAAAACATTCAGTACTTC.

This clonotype was detected many times. V is TRBV4-3 and J is TRBJ2-7, with 8 bases lining up with TRBD2. There are 16 residues in the CDR3. Germline trimming cut 0 bases from V and 0 bases from J; bases unmatched to any gene: 4. Per germline, CDR1 LGHNA and CDR2 YSLEER. CDR3 coding DNA: TGCGCCAGCAGCCAAGACGCCGGGGGGGTCTCCTACGAGCAGTACTTC. This encodes CASSQDAGGVSYEQYF.

This clonotype appeared a few times. The rearrangement joins TRBV6-2 or TRBV6-3 to TRBJ2-5; perhaps D is TRBD1 or TRBD2 (6 bases each). The CDR3 extends over 14 amino acids. Germline assignment: CDR1 MNHEY and CDR2 SVGEGT. V lost 5 bases to trimming and J lost 4 bases, with 14 bases between them. For the CDR3, the DNA is TGTGCCAGCAGTGTCAGGGGAGGTGGAGAGACCCAGTACTTC. Translated: CASSVRGGGETQYF.

This clonotype was detected only a few times. This chain uses TRBV6-2 or TRBV6-3 with TRBJ2-5; unclear D gene. The tail of the sequence fits TRBJ2-7 better, so the J call may be wrong. Germline V gives CDR1 MNHEY, CDR2 SVGEGT. This CDR3 comprises 14 residues. DNA for the CDR3: TGTGCCAGCACTGAGACTCTCATCCTCAGCGAGCAGTACTTC. Translated, it gives CASTETLILSEQYF.

The chain has TRBV5-1 and TRBJ1-5; D gene unclear. The CDR3 length is 12 residues. V was pared by 5 bases and J by 8 bases, with 11 bases between. CDR1 is SGHRS, CDR2 YFSETQ, per germline. DNA of the CDR3: TGCGCCAGCAGTCCGCTGGATAAGCCCCAGCATTTT. Amino acids: CASSPLDKPQHF.

Notes on this clonotype: Its ends do not fully match the called genes, so a read error is possible. This chain joins TRBV29-1 and TRBJ2-2; either TRBD1 or TRBD2 may fit D (6 bases each). The CDR3 is 16 amino acids. CDR1 SQVTM and CDR2 ANQGSEA come from the germline V gene. The DNA of the CDR3 is TGCAGCGTTGAAGATCGCAGGGGAACGAACACCGGGGGGCTGTTTTTT. Translated: CSVEDRRGTNTGGLFF.

The CDR3 DNA reads TGTGCCAGCAGCCTCCAGGGGGACAGGGTTGGTGAAAAACTGTTTTTT. Its translation is CASSLQGDRVGEKLFF. The chain combines TRBV6-6 with TRBJ1-4; 9 bases line up with TRBD1. The CDR3 consists of 16 residues. V was clipped by 6 bases and J by 7 bases; unmatched bases: 12. From germline, CDR1 is MNHNY and CDR2 SVGAGI (reference sequence).

V and J are TRBV5-1 and TRBJ2-3; 9 bases align to TRBD2. In germline, CDR1 is SGHRS, CDR2 YFSETQ. After removal of 3 bases from V and 6 bases from J, the junction contained 8 bases not matched to a gene. CDR3 size: 15 residues. The CDR3 DNA sequence: TGCGCCAGCAGCTCGAGGGGACTAGCCACGGATACGCAGTATTTT. Amino acid sequence: CASSSRGLATDTQYF. The whole variable domain, filled in from reference TRBV5-1 and TRBJ2-3, reads KAGVTQTPRYLIKTRGQQVTLSCSPISGHRSVSWYQQTPGQGLQFLFEYFSETQRNKGNFPGRFSGRQFSNSRSEMNVSTLELGDSALYLCASSSRGLATDTQYFGPGTRLTVL.

This clonotype was recorded a few times. This sequence joins TRBV4-1 and TRBJ2-7, with 7 bases lining up with TRBD2. CDR3 length: 13 residues. Germline V CDR1 and CDR2: MGHRA, YSYEKL. V shed 3 bases, J shed 5 bases, and the junction held 4 bases outside the gene matches. Here the CDR3 DNA reads TGCGCCAGCAGCCACCACGGGGGGAACGAGCAGTACTTC. Amino acid sequence: CASSHHGGNEQYF.

This clonotype has just a few counts. J is TRBJ1-6 and V is TRBV27; TRBD1 might be the D (6 bases). There are 14 residues in the CDR3. Germline V gene sequence: CDR1 MNHEY, CDR2 SMNVEV (reference sequence). V was shortened by 6 bases and J by 5 bases, with 11 bases between the two germline ends. This CDR3 reads CASSDTGHNSPLHF. DNA for the CDR3: TGTGCCAGCAGCGATACAGGGCATAATTCACCCCTCCACTTT.

The table lists this clonotype with a few counts. The genes are TRBV7-2 and TRBJ2-1; tentatively, D is TRBD1 or TRBD2 (5 bases each). The V end was cut by 4 bases, the J end by 0 bases, with 16 bases between. Per the germline V gene, CDR1 is SGHTA and CDR2 is FQGNSA. This CDR3 is built from 17 residues. The CDR3 DNA follows: TGTGCCAGCAGCTCGGGACCGCTTTTGAGCTCCTACAATGAGCAGTTCTTC. Protein sequence: CASSSGPLLSSYNEQFF. Variable domain in full (rest from reference TRBV7-2 and TRBJ2-1): GAGVSQSPSNKVTEKGKDVELRCDPISGHTALYWYRQSLGQGLEFLIYFQGNSAPDKSGLPSDRFSAERTGGSVSTLTIQRTQQEDSAVYLCASSSGPLLSSYNEQFFGPGTRLTVL.

This clonotype has only a few counts. The chain employs TRBV10-2 and TRBJ2-5; D is possibly TRBD1 or TRBD2 (5 bases each). The DNA end lines up better with TRBJ2-7; the J call may be wrong. This CDR3 has 14 residues. CDR1 is WSHSY and CDR2 is SAAADI in the germline V gene. CDR3 in DNA: TGCGCCAGCAGTGATCCGGGGACCTCCTACGAGCAGTACTTC. It specifies CASSDPGTSYEQYF.

This clonotype was observed many times. The rearrangement links TRBV5-5 to TRBJ2-1; TRBD1 matches at 8 bases. V gave up 4 bases and J gave up 8 bases; unmatched junction bases: 17. The CDR3 loop spans 17 amino acids. CDR1 is SGHKS, CDR2 YYEKEE, per germline (reference sequence). CDR3 sequence (DNA): TGTGCCAGCAGCACCGGACAGGGAATTATGTCGTACGATGAGCAGTTCTTC. Its translation: CASSTGQGIMSYDEQFF.

This clonotype appeared a few times. This sequence joins TRBV20-1 and TRBJ2-5; TRBD2 aligns across 7 bases. The CDR3 contains 16 residues. V lost 6 bases to trimming and J lost 2 bases; unmatched junction nucleotides: 15. The germline V gene encodes CDR1 DFQATT and CDR2 SNEGSKA (reference sequence). As DNA, the CDR3 is TGCAGTGCCACTGCCTGGCTAGCGGAATCACAAGAGACCCAGTACTTC. As protein: CSATAWLAESQETQYF.